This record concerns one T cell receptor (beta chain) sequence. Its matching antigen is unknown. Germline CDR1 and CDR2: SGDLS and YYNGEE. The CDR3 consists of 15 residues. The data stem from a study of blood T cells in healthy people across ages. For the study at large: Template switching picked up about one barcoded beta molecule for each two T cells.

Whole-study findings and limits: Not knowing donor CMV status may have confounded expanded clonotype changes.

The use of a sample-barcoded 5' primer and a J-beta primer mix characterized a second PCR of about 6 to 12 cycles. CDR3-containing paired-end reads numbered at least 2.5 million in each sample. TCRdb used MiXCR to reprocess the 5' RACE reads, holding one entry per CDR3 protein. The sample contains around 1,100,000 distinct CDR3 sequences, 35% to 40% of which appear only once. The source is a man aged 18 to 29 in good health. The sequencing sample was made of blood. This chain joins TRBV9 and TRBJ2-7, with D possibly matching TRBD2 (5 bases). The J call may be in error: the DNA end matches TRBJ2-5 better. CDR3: CASSVSGLSWETQYF. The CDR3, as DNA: TGTGCCAGCAGCGTATCAGGACTGTCGTGGGAGACCCAGTACTTC.